Included here is one T cell receptor (beta chain) sequence, with context. These data originate in a study of T cell changes during pregnancy in multiple sclerosis. Some clones are missing from TCRdb's copy, which holds only in-frame ones; the method was immunoSEQ multiplex PCR. The data show some 60,000 clones, with 91% seen just once and around 0.81% held by the top ten. V was pared by 2 bases and J by 4 bases, with 5 bases of the junction left unmatched. Germline loops: CDR1 SGHDT, CDR2 YYEEEE. The CDR3 totals 14 residues. This clonotype originated in a female donor with multiple sclerosis, enrolled in a pregnancy study. The chain is built from TRBV5-6 and TRBJ2-5; TRBD1 matches at 7 bases. This material consisted of peripheral blood, taken before pregnancy. The CDR3 loop reads CASSFDRVGETQYF. The CDR3, as DNA: TGTGCCAGCAGCTTCGACAGGGTCGGAGAGACCCAGTACTTC.